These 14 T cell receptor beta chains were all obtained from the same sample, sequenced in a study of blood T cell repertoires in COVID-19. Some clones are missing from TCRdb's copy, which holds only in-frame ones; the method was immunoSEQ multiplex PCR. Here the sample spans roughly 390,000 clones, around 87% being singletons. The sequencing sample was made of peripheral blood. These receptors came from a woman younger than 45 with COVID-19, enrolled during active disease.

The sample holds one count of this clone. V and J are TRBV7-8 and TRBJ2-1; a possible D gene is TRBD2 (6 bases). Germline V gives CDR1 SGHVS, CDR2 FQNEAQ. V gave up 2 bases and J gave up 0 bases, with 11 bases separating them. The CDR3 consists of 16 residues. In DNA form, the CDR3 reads TGTGCCAGCAGCTTAAGGACTATCAGCTCCTACAATGAGCAGTTCTTC. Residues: CASSLRTISSYNEQFF.

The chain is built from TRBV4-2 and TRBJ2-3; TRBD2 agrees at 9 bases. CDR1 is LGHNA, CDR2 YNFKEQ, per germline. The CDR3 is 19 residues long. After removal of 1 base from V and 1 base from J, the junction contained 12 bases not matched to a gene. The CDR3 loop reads CASSQVGGGLAFRTDTQYF. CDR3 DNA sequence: TGTGCCAGCAGCCAAGTTGGGGGGGGACTAGCCTTTCGCACAGATACGCAGTATTTT.

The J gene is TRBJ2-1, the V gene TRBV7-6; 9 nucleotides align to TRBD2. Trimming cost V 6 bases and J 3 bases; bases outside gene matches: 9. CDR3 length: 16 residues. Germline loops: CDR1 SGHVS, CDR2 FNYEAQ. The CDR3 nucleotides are TGTGCCAGCAGTTTCGATAGCGGGAGCTTCTACAATGAGCAGTTCTTC. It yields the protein CASSFDSGSFYNEQFF.

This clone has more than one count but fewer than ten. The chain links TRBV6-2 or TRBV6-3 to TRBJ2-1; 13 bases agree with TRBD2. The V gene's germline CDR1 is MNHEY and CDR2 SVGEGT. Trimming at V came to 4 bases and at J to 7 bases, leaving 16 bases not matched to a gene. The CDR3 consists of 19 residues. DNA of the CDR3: TGTGCCAGCAGTTGGGGACTAGCGGGACCCCCTAGGAGAGTAAATGAGCAGTTCTTC. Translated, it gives CASSWGLAGPPRRVNEQFF.

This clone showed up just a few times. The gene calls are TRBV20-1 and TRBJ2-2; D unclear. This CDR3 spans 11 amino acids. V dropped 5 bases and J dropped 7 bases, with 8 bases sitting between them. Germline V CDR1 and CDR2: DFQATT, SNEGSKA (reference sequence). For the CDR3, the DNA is TGCAGTGCTGATTCGGGCGGGGAGCTGTTTTTT. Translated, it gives CSADSGGELFF.

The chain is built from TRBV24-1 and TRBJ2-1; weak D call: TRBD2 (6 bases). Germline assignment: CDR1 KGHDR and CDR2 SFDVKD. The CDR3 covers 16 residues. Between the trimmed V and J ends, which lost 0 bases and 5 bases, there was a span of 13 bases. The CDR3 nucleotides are TGTGCCACCAGTGATTTGCCGGGACTCCCTCACAATGAGCAGTTCTTC. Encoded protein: CATSDLPGLPHNEQFF.

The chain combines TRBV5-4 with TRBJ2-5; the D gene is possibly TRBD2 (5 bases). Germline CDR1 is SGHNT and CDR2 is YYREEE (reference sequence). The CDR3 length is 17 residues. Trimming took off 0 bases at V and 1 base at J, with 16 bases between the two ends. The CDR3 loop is CASSLGPPGNLQETQYF. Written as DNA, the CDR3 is TGTGCCAGCAGCTTGGGGCCGCCGGGAAACCTCCAAGAGACCCAGTACTTC.

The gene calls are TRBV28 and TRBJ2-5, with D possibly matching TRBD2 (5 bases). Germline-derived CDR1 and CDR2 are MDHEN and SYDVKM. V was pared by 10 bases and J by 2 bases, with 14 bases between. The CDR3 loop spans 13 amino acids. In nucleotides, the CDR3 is TGTGCCACCCAAGAGGGCCAGCAAGAGACCCAGTACTTC. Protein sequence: CATQEGQQETQYF.

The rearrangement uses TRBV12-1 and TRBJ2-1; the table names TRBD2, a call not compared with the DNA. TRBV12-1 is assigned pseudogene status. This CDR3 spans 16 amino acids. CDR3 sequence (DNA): TGTGCCAGCAGCTTCATAGCGGGAGGGCCAGACAATGAGCAGTTCTTC. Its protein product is CASSFIAGGPDNEQFF.

CDR3 coding DNA: TGTGCCAGCTCACCCCCGGGACTAGCGGGAGACCTCGGTGGCGGGGAGCTGTTTTTT. It is translated as CASSPPGLAGDLGGGELFF. This chain uses TRBV18 with TRBJ2-2, with 14 bases aligning to TRBD2. From germline, CDR1 is KGHSH and CDR2 LQKENI. This CDR3 region has 19 residues. J was trimmed by 7 bases and V by 3 bases; bases with no gene match: 13.

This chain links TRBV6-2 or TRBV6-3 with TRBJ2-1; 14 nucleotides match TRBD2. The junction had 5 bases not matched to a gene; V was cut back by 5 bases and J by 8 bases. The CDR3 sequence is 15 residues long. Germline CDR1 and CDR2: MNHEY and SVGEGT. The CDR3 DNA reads TGTGCCAGCAGTGACCTGGGACTAGCGGGAGATGAGCAGTTCTTC. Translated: CASSDLGLAGDEQFF.

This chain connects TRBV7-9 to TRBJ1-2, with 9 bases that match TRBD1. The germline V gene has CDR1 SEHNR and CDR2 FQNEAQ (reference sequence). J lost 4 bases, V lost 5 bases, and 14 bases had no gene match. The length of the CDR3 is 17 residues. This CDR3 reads CASSTPYRGLRSYGYTF. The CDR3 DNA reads TGTGCCAGCAGCACACCGTACAGGGGGCTCCGCTCCTATGGCTACACCTTC.

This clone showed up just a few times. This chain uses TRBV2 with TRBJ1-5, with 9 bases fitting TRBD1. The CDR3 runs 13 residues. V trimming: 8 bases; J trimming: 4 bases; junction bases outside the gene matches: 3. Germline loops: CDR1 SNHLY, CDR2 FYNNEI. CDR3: CASRDRDNQPQHF. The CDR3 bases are TGTGCCAGCCGGGACAGGGATAATCAGCCCCAGCATTTT.

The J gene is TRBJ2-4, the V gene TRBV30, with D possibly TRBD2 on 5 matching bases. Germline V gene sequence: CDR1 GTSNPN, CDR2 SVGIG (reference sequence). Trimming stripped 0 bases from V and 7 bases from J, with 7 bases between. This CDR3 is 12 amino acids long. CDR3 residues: CAWSVSGNIQYF. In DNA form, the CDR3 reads TGTGCCTGGAGTGTCTCGGGGAACATTCAGTACTTC.